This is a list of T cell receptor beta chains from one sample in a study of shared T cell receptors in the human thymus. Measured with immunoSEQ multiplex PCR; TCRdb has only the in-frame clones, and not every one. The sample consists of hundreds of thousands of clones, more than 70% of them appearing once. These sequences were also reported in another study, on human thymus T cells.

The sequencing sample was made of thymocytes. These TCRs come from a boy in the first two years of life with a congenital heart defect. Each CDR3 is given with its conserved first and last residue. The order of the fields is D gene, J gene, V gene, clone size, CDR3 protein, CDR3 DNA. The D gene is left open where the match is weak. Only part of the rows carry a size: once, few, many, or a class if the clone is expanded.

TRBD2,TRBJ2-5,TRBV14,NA,CASSQETPGGLAGVYQETQYF,TGTGCCAGCAGCCAAGAAACCCCCGGGGGGCTAGCGGGGGTGTACCAAGAGACCCAGTACTTC
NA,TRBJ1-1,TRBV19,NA,CASSWGATGLGDTEAFF,TGTGCCAGTAGTTGGGGAGCGACAGGCCTGGGTGACACTGAAGCTTTCTTT
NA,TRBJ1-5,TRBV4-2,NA,CASSQTGFGQPQHF,TGTGCCAGCAGCCAAACAGGGTTCGGTCAGCCCCAGCATTTT
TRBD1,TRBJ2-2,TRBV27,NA,CASSSGWQGALSNTGELFF,TGTGCCAGCAGTTCGGGGTGGCAGGGGGCCCTCTCGAACACCGGGGAGCTGTTTTTT
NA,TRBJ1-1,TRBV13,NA,CASSLSGMANTEAFF,TGTGCCAGCAGCTTATCAGGGATGGCGAACACTGAAGCTTTCTTT
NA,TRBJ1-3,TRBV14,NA,CASSVDSSGNTIYF,TGTGCCAGCAGCGTGGACAGCTCTGGAAACACCATATATTTT
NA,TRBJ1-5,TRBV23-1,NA,CASARRVLRTINQPQHF,TGCGCCAGCGCAAGGAGGGTTTTACGGACCATCAATCAGCCCCAGCATTTT
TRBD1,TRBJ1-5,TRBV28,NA,CASSSYPRPGTGNISNQPQHF,TGTGCCAGCAGTTCCTATCCCCGTCCCGGGACAGGGAATATAAGCAATCAGCCCCAGCATTTT
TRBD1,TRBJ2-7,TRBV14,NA,CASSQDSSVTGSYEQYF,TGTGCCAGCAGCCAAGATTCCTCGGTGACAGGGTCCTACGAGCAGTACTTC
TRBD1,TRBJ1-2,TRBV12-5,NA,CASGHDGTASHGYTF,TGTGCTAGTGGTCACGATGGGACAGCTTCACATGGCTACACCTTC
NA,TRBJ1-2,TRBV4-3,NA,CASSQVVMECGYTF,TGCGCCAGCAGCCAAGTTGTAATGGAGTGTGGCTACACCTTC
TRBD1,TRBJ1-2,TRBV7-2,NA,CASSLAHGTGGDYGYTF,TGTGCCAGCAGCTTAGCGCATGGGACAGGGGGCGATTATGGCTACACCTTC
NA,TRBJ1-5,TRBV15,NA,CATSRDSRDGSPNQPQHF,TGTGCCACCAGCAGAGATTCCAGGGATGGCTCACCGAATCAGCCCCAGCATTTT
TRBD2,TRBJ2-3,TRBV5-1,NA,CASSLVSRGGGTDTQYF,TGCGCCAGCAGCTTGGTATCGAGGGGAGGGGGCACAGATACGCAGTATTTT
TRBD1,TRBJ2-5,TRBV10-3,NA,CAIITGANGQETQYF,TGTGCCATCATAACAGGGGCAAACGGGCAAGAGACCCAGTACTTC
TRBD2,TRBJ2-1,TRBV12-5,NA,CASGLPGTSGRRSSYNEQFF,TGTGCTAGTGGGCTTCCCGGGACTAGCGGGAGACGGTCCTCCTACAATGAGCAGTTCTTC
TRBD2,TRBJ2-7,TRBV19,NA,CASSIMRTSGGAPPHEQYF,TGTGCCAGTAGTATCATGCGGACTAGCGGGGGGGCTCCTCCCCACGAGCAGTACTTC
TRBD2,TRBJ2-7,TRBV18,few,CASSPPGLAGYEQYF,TGTGCCAGCTCACCACCGGGACTAGCGGGCTACGAGCAGTACTTC
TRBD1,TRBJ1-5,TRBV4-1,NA,CASSQGDSYSNQPQHF,TGCGCCAGCAGCCAAGGGGACAGCTATTCCAATCAGCCCCAGCATTTT
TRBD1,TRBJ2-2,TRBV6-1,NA,CASTMTGGNGELFF,TGTGCCAGCACCATGACAGGGGGGAACGGGGAGCTGTTTTTT
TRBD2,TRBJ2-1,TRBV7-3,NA,CASSPTGGTSWSSYNEQFF,TGTGCCAGCAGCCCGACGGGTGGGACTAGTTGGAGCTCCTACAATGAGCAGTTCTTC
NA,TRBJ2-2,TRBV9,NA,CASSVVENTGELFF,TGTGCCAGCAGCGTAGTAGAGAACACCGGGGAGCTGTTTTTT
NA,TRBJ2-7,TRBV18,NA,CASSRVRDTESYEQYF,TGTGCCAGCTCCCGCGTCCGGGACACAGAATCCTACGAGCAGTACTTC
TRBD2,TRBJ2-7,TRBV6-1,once,CASSPTSGHPEQYF,TGTGCCAGCAGCCCGACTAGCGGACACCCCGAGCAGTACTTC
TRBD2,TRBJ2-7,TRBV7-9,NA,CASSLPLAGGREQYF,TGTGCCAGCAGCCTGCCACTAGCGGGGGGCCGGGAGCAGTACTTC
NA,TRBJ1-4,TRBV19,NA,CASSRRWRVNEKLFF,TGTGCCAGTAGTCGAAGATGGAGGGTTAATGAAAAACTGTTTTTT
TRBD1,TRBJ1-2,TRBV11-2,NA,CASSLDRDREGYTF,TGTGCCAGCAGCTTAGACCGGGACAGAGAGGGCTACACCTTC
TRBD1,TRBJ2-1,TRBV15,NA,CASRRDRAYNEQFF,TGTGCCAGCCGTCGGGACAGAGCTTACAATGAGCAGTTCTTC
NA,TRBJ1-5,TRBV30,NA,CAWSVSEGDSNQPQHF,TGTGCCTGGAGTGTATCCGAGGGGGATAGCAATCAGCCCCAGCATTTT
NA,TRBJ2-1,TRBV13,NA,CASSPMGIAESYNEQFF,TGTGCCAGCAGCCCGATGGGGATAGCGGAGTCCTACAATGAGCAGTTCTTC
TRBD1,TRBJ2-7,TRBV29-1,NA,CSVVSQQHGTGGSYEQYF,TGCAGCGTTGTATCCCAACAACACGGGACAGGGGGCTCCTACGAGCAGTACTTC
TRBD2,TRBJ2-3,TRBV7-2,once,CASSSLIAGGSTDTQYF,TGTGCCAGCAGCTCCCTAATAGCGGGGGGGAGCACAGATACGCAGTATTTT
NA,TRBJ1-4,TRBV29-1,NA,CSAESGAEKLFF,TGCAGCGCTGAGTCGGGAGCCGAAAAACTGTTTTTT
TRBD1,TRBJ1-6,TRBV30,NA,CAWRGRQGYNSPLHF,TGTGCCTGGAGGGGAAGACAGGGCTATAATTCACCCCTCCACTTT
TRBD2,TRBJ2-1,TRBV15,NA,CATSSLRGSGGGPRSYNEQFF,TGTGCCACCAGCAGTCTCCGGGGTAGCGGGGGGGGCCCTCGCTCCTACAATGAGCAGTTCTTC
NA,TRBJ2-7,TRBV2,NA,CASSSRGTPSSYEQYF,TGTGCCAGCAGTAGCCGAGGGACTCCGAGCTCCTACGAGCAGTACTTC
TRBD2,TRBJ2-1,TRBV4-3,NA,CASSRKLAGGPSEQFF,TGCGCCAGCAGCCGCAAACTAGCGGGAGGGCCGAGTGAGCAGTTCTTC
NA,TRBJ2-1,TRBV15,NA,CATSRDSPGWNPPHEQFF,TGTGCCACCAGCAGAGATAGTCCGGGGTGGAACCCCCCCCATGAGCAGTTCTTC
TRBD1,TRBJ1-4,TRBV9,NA,CASSVRDRGTSTNEKLFF,TGTGCCAGCAGCGTTCGGGACAGGGGAACTTCAACTAATGAAAAACTGTTTTTT
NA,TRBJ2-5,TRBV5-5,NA,CASSRQETQYF,TGTGCCAGCAGCCGTCAAGAGACCCAGTACTTC
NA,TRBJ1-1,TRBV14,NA,CASSQAATGHSNTEAFF,TGTGCCAGCAGCCAAGCTGCTACGGGACACTCGAACACTGAAGCTTTCTTT
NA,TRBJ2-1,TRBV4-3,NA,CASSQSDYNYNEQFF,TGCGCCAGCAGCCAATCGGACTATAACTACAATGAGCAGTTCTTC
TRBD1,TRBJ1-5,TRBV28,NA,CASSPQPLGTGVIVTDQPQHF,TGTGCCAGCAGTCCCCAACCCCTGGGGACAGGGGTAATAGTTACCGATCAGCCCCAGCATTTT